The rows below give T cell receptor beta chains drawn from one sample of a study of memory CD4+ T cells and cytomegalovirus serostatus. Sequencing used immunoSEQ multiplex PCR; TCRdb keeps in-frame clones, though not all of them. This table has fewer than 40,000 clones, approximately 79% appearing once. The material sequenced was memory CD4+ T cells from blood. The receptors come from an adult in good health and CMV-seropositive. Each CDR3 is given with its conserved first and last residue. D genes are given only for firm matches. A row's size may be missing; if present it is once, few, many or a size class.

v_call: TRBV5-1; j_call: TRBJ2-5; clone_size: .; d_call: .; cdr3_aa: CASSLAAVQETQYF; cdr3_nt: TGCGCCAGCAGCTTGGCAGCGGTACAAGAGACCCAGTACTTC
v_call: TRBV4-1; j_call: TRBJ1-1; clone_size: .; d_call: .; cdr3_aa: CASSQDRRFEAFF; cdr3_nt: TGCGCCAGCAGCCAAGATAGGAGGTTTGAAGCTTTCTTT
v_call: TRBV7-2; j_call: TRBJ2-3; clone_size: .; d_call: .; cdr3_aa: CASSLFTDTQYF; cdr3_nt: TGTGCCAGCAGCTTATTCACAGATACGCAGTATTTT
v_call: TRBV6-4; j_call: TRBJ1-6; clone_size: .; d_call: .; cdr3_aa: CASSVTPGNSPLHF; cdr3_nt: TGTGCCAGCAGCGTAACTCCGGGCAATTCACCCCTCCACTTT
v_call: TRBV11-2; j_call: TRBJ2-6; clone_size: .; d_call: TRBD1; cdr3_aa: CASSRQGSGANVLTF; cdr3_nt: TGTGCCAGCAGCCGACAGGGCTCTGGGGCCAACGTCCTGACTTTC
v_call: TRBV6-6; j_call: TRBJ1-2; clone_size: .; d_call: .; cdr3_aa: CASSNPSGSYTF; cdr3_nt: TGTGCCAGCAGCAACCCTTCAGGTTCCTACACCTTC
v_call: TRBV11-2; j_call: TRBJ2-7; clone_size: .; d_call: .; cdr3_aa: CASSPTVGSEQYF; cdr3_nt: TGTGCCAGCAGCCCGACGGTGGGTAGCGAGCAGTACTTC
v_call: TRBV29-1; j_call: TRBJ2-1; clone_size: .; d_call: .; cdr3_aa: CSVDLTEHYNEQFF; cdr3_nt: TGCAGCGTTGACCTGACGGAACACTACAATGAGCAGTTCTTC
v_call: TRBV7-2; j_call: TRBJ1-2; clone_size: .; d_call: .; cdr3_aa: CASSFPNLGYGYTF; cdr3_nt: TGTGCCAGCAGCTTCCCGAACCTTGGGTATGGCTACACCTTC
v_call: TRBV7-2; j_call: TRBJ1-2; clone_size: few; d_call: .; cdr3_aa: CASSLAYGSNGYTF; cdr3_nt: TGTGCCAGCAGCTTAGCGTACGGGAGCAATGGCTACACCTTC
v_call: TRBV28; j_call: TRBJ2-3; clone_size: few; d_call: TRBD2; cdr3_aa: CASNLRRTSGASTDTQYF; cdr3_nt: TGTGCCAGCAACCTTCGGAGGACTAGCGGGGCTAGCACAGATACGCAGTATTTT
v_call: TRBV7-2; j_call: TRBJ2-7; clone_size: .; d_call: .; cdr3_aa: CASSLIGSPYEQYF; cdr3_nt: TGTGCCAGCAGCTTAATAGGCAGCCCCTACGAGCAGTACTTC
v_call: TRBV27; j_call: TRBJ2-3; clone_size: few; d_call: TRBD2; cdr3_aa: CASSYTSGTTDTQYF; cdr3_nt: TGTGCCAGCAGTTATACTAGCGGGACCACAGATACGCAGTATTTT
v_call: TRBV28; j_call: TRBJ1-6; clone_size: .; d_call: .; cdr3_aa: CASSLRLNSPLHF; cdr3_nt: TGTGCCAGCAGTTTACGACTTAATTCACCCCTCCACTTT
v_call: TRBV19; j_call: TRBJ1-6; clone_size: .; d_call: TRBD1; cdr3_aa: CASSVNQQGAWNSPLHF; cdr3_nt: TGTGCCAGTAGTGTAAATCAACAGGGGGCGTGGAATTCACCCCTCCACTTT
v_call: TRBV5-1; j_call: TRBJ1-4; clone_size: .; d_call: TRBD1; cdr3_aa: CASSELGTAPWATNEKLFF; cdr3_nt: TGCGCCAGCAGCGAATTAGGGACAGCCCCCTGGGCAACTAATGAAAAACTGTTTTTT
v_call: TRBV28; j_call: TRBJ1-4; clone_size: .; d_call: .; cdr3_aa: CASSSPGLGSEKLFF; cdr3_nt: TGTGCCAGCAGTTCCCCCGGACTGGGGTCTGAAAAACTGTTTTTT
v_call: TRBV2; j_call: TRBJ1-1; clone_size: .; d_call: TRBD1; cdr3_aa: CASRRDRENTEAFF; cdr3_nt: TGTGCCAGCAGGAGGGACAGGGAGAACACTGAAGCTTTCTTT
v_call: TRBV6-5; j_call: TRBJ1-1; clone_size: .; d_call: .; cdr3_aa: CASRMNTEAFF; cdr3_nt: TGTGCCAGCAGGATGAACACTGAAGCTTTCTTT
v_call: TRBV4-3; j_call: TRBJ2-2; clone_size: .; d_call: TRBD1; cdr3_aa: CASSFAEGAPGELFF; cdr3_nt: TGCGCCAGCAGCTTCGCAGAGGGGGCTCCCGGGGAGCTGTTTTTT
v_call: TRBV5-4; j_call: TRBJ2-5; clone_size: medium-sized; d_call: .; cdr3_aa: CASSQGGTQETQYF; cdr3_nt: TGTGCCAGCAGCCAGGGGGGAACTCAAGAGACCCAGTACTTC
v_call: TRBV6-5; j_call: TRBJ1-1; clone_size: .; d_call: .; cdr3_aa: CASRNGETNTEAFF; cdr3_nt: TGTGCCAGCAGAAACGGGGAGACGAACACTGAAGCTTTCTTT
v_call: TRBV6-1; j_call: TRBJ1-1; clone_size: .; d_call: TRBD1; cdr3_aa: CASSAQGQGSTEAFF; cdr3_nt: TGTGCCAGCAGTGCCCAAGGACAGGGCAGCACTGAAGCTTTCTTT
v_call: TRBV5-1; j_call: TRBJ2-6; clone_size: .; d_call: .; cdr3_aa: CASSLGGDPGANVLTF; cdr3_nt: TGCGCCAGCAGCTTGGGAGGGGACCCTGGGGCCAACGTCCTGACTTTC
v_call: TRBV7-6; j_call: TRBJ2-5; clone_size: .; d_call: TRBD1; cdr3_aa: CASSPRQGGTQYF; cdr3_nt: TGTGCCAGCAGCCCCCGACAGGGCGGGACCCAGTACTTC
v_call: TRBV19; j_call: TRBJ2-6; clone_size: .; d_call: TRBD2; cdr3_aa: CASSPGGASGANVLTF; cdr3_nt: TGTGCCAGTAGCCCGGGGGGAGCCTCTGGGGCCAACGTCCTGACTTTC
v_call: TRBV5-6; j_call: TRBJ2-2; clone_size: .; d_call: .; cdr3_aa: CASSSSRTGELFF; cdr3_nt: TGTGCCAGCAGCTCATCACGTACCGGGGAGCTGTTTTTT
v_call: TRBV4-1; j_call: TRBJ2-7; clone_size: .; d_call: .; cdr3_aa: CASSQATSRGSYEQYF; cdr3_nt: TGCGCCAGCAGCCAAGCCACGTCGAGGGGCTCCTACGAGCAGTACTTC
v_call: TRBV7-2; j_call: TRBJ1-3; clone_size: .; d_call: .; cdr3_aa: CASTEGPVSGNTIYF; cdr3_nt: TGTGCCAGCACCGAGGGACCAGTCTCTGGAAACACCATATATTTT
v_call: TRBV5-5; j_call: TRBJ1-3; clone_size: .; d_call: .; cdr3_aa: CASSLNGADATIYF; cdr3_nt: TGTGCCAGCAGCTTGAACGGAGCGGACGCCACCATATATTTT
v_call: TRBV5-6; j_call: TRBJ2-1; clone_size: .; d_call: .; cdr3_aa: CASSLVGAGEQFF; cdr3_nt: TGTGCCAGCAGCTTGGTGGGGGCAGGGGAGCAGTTCTTC
v_call: TRBV11-1; j_call: TRBJ2-1; clone_size: .; d_call: .; cdr3_aa: CASSVGRDNEQFF; cdr3_nt: TGTGCCAGCAGCGTCGGGCGGGACAATGAGCAGTTCTTC
v_call: TRBV18; j_call: TRBJ1-1; clone_size: few; d_call: .; cdr3_aa: CASSPPGGAGTEAFF; cdr3_nt: TGTGCCAGCTCACCACCGGGGGGGGCGGGAACTGAAGCTTTCTTT
v_call: TRBV11-1; j_call: TRBJ2-7; clone_size: .; d_call: .; cdr3_aa: CASSPDREAKREALYAQYF; cdr3_nt: TGTGCCAGCAGCCCCGACAGGGAAGCTAAGAGGGAGGCCCTATACGCGCAGTACTTC
v_call: TRBV28; j_call: TRBJ1-5; clone_size: .; d_call: .; cdr3_aa: CASSLGGRNQPQHF; cdr3_nt: TGTGCCAGCAGTCTGGGAGGGCGGAATCAGCCCCAGCATTTT
v_call: TRBV7-2; j_call: TRBJ2-1; clone_size: .; d_call: .; cdr3_aa: CASSLASYNEQFF; cdr3_nt: TGTGCCAGCAGCTTAGCTTCTTACAATGAGCAGTTCTTC
v_call: TRBV18; j_call: TRBJ1-1; clone_size: .; d_call: TRBD1; cdr3_aa: CASSPPGQGGAFF; cdr3_nt: TGTGCCAGCTCACCACCGGGGCAGGGGGGAGCTTTCTTT
v_call: TRBV11-2; j_call: TRBJ2-7; clone_size: .; d_call: .; cdr3_aa: CASSLLQSYEQYF; cdr3_nt: TGTGCCAGCAGCTTACTACAGTCCTACGAGCAGTACTTC
v_call: TRBV10-2; j_call: TRBJ1-1; clone_size: .; d_call: .; cdr3_aa: CASRQPGHKNTEAFF; cdr3_nt: TGCGCCAGCAGGCAACCGGGACATAAGAACACTGAAGCTTTCTTT
v_call: TRBV5-4; j_call: TRBJ1-2; clone_size: .; d_call: TRBD1; cdr3_aa: CASSPDRASYGYTF; cdr3_nt: TGTGCCAGCAGCCCGGACAGGGCGAGCTATGGCTACACCTTC
v_call: TRBV28; j_call: TRBJ1-2; clone_size: .; d_call: .; cdr3_aa: CASSRDWGDGYTF; cdr3_nt: TGTGCCAGCAGTAGGGACTGGGGAGATGGCTACACCTTC
v_call: TRBV28; j_call: TRBJ2-7; clone_size: few; d_call: .; cdr3_aa: CASSSVRTYEQYF; cdr3_nt: TGTGCCAGCAGTTCGGTCAGGACCTACGAGCAGTACTTC